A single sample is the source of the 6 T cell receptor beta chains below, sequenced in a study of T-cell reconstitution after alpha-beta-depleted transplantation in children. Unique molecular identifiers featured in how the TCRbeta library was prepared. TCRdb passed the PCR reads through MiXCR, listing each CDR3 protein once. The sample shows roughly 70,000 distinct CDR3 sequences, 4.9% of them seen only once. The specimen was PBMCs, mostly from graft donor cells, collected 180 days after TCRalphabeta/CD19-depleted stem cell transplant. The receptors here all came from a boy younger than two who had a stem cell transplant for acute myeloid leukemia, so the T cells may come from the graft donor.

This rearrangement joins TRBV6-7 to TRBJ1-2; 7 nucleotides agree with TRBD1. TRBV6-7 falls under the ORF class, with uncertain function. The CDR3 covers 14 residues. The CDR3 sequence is CARGGGQLISGYTF. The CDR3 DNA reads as TGTGCTAGAGGGGGGGGACAGCTCATATCTGGCTACACCTTC.

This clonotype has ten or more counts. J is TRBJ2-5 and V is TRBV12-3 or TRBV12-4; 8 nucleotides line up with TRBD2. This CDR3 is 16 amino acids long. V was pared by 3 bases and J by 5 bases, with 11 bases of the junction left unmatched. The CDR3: CASSLGLEVRGETQYF. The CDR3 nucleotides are TGTGCCAGCAGTTTGGGACTAGAAGTTCGCGGGGAGACCCAGTACTTC.

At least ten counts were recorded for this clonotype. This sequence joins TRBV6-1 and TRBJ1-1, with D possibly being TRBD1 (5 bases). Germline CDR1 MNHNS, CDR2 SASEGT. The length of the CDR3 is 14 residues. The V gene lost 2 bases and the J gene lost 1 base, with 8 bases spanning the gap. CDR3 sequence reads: CASSETGTNTEAFF. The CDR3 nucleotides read TGTGCCAGCAGTGAAACGGGGACGAACACTGAAGCTTTCTTT.

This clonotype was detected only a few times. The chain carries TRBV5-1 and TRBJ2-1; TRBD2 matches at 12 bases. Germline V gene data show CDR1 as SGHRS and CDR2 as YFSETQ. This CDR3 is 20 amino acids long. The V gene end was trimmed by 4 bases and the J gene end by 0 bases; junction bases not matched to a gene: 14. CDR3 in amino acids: CASSPGRLAGALGSYNEQFF. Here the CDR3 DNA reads TGCGCCAGCAGCCCCGGGCGACTAGCGGGGGCGCTCGGCTCCTACAATGAGCAGTTCTTC.

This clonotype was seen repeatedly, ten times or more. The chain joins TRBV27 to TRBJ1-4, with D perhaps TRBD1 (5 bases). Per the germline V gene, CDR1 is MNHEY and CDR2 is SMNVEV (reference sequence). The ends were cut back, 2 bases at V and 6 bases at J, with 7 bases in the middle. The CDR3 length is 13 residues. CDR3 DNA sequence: TGTGCCAGCAGTTTAAGCAGGGATGAAAAACTGTTTTTT. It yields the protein CASSLSRDEKLFF.

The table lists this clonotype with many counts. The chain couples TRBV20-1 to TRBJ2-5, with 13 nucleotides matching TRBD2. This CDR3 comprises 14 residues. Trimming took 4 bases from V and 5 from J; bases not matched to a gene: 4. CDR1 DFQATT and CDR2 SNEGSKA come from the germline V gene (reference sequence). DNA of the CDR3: TGCAGTGCTAAGGGACTAGCGGGGAAGGAGACCCAGTACTTC. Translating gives CSAKGLAGKETQYF.